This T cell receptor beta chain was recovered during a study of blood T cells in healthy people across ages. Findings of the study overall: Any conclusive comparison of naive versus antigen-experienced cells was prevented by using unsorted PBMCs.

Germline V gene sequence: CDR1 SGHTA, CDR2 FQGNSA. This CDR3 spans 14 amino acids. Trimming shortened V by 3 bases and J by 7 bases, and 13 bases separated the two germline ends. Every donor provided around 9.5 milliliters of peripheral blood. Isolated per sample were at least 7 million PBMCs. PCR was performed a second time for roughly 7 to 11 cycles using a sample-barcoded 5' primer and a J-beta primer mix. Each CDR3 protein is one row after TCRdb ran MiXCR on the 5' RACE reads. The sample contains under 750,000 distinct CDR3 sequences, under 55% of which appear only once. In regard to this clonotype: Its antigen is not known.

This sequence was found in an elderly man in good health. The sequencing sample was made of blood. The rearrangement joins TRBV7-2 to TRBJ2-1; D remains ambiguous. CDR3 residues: CASSFPRDPNEQFF. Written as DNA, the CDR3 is TGTGCCAGCAGCTTCCCCAGAGACCCGAATGAGCAGTTCTTC.